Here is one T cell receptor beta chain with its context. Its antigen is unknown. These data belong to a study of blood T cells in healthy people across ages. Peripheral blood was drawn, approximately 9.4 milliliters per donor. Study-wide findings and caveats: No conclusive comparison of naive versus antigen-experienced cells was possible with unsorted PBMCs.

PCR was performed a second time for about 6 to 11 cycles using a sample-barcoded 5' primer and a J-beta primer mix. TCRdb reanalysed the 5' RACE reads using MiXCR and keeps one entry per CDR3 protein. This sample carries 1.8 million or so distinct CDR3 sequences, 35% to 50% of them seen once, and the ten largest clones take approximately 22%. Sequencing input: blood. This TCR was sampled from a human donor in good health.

This CDR3 is CASSPRPGTGGGDTQYF. The DNA of the CDR3 is TGTGCCAGCAGCCCACGCCCCGGGACAGGGGGAGGAGATACGCAGTATTTT. This chain connects TRBV7-2 to TRBJ2-3; 11 nucleotides match TRBD1. Germline assignment: CDR1 SGHTA and CDR2 FQGNSA. The V and J ends lost 5 bases and 5 bases, in that order; junction bases with no gene match: 12. The CDR3 runs to 17 residues.